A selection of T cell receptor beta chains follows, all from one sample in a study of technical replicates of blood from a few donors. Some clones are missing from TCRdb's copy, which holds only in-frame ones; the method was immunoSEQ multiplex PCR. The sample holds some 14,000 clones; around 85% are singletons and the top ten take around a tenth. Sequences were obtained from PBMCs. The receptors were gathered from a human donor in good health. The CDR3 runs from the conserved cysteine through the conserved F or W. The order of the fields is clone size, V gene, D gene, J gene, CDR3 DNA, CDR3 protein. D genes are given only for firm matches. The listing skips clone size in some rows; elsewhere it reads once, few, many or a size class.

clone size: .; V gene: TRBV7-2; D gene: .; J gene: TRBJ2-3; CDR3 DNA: TGTGCCAGCAGCTTGTCCAGAATGGATACGCAGTATTTT; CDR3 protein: CASSLSRMDTQYF
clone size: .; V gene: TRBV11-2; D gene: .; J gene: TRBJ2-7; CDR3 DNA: TGTGCCAGCAGCTTTCGGGACATCTCCTACGAGCAGTACTTC; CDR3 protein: CASSFRDISYEQYF
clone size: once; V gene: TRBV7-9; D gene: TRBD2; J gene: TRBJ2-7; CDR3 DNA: TGTGCCAGCAGCTATCCTAGCGGCCTCCTCTACGAGCAGTACTTC; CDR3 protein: CASSYPSGLLYEQYF
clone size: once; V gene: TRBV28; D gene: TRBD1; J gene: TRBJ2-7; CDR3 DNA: TGTGCCAGCAGTCCGGGGGACAGGGGCTACGAGCAGTACTTC; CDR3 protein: CASSPGDRGYEQYF
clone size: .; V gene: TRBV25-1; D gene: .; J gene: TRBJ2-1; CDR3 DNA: TGTGCCAGCAGTGAAGGGTTGACTTCCTACAATGAGCAGTTCTTC; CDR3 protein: CASSEGLTSYNEQFF
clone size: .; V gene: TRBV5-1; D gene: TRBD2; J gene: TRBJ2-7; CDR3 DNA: TGCGCCAGCAGCCAGAAGACTAGCGGGATCGGTGGTTGGTACGAGCAGTACTTC; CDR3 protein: CASSQKTSGIGGWYEQYF
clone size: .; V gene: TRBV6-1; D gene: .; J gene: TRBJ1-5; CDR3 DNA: TGTGCCAGCAGTGGACCCAGGGGAGGCAATCAGCCCCAGCATTTT; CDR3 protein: CASSGPRGGNQPQHF
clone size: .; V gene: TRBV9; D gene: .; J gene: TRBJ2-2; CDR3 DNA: TGTGCCAGCAGCGTGGACATGCCGAACACCGGGGAGCTGTTTTTT; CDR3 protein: CASSVDMPNTGELFF
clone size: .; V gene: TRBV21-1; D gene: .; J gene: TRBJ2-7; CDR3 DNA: TGTGCCAGCAGCCGGGCGGGAGCCTCCTACGAGCAGTACTTC; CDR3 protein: CASSRAGASYEQYF
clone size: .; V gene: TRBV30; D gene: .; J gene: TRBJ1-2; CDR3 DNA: TGTGCCTGGAGTGTTGGCAGGGACTATGGCTACACCTTC; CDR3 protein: CAWSVGRDYGYTF
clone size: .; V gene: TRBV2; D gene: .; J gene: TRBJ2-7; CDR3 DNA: TGTGCCAGCAGTGAAGCGAGGTTACTAGCTGACGAGCAGTACTTC; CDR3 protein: CASSEARLLADEQYF
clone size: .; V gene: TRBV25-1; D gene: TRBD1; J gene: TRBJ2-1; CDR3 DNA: TGTGCCAGCAGTGAACCGGGACAGGGTGGGTCCTACAATGAGCAGTTCTTC; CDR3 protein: CASSEPGQGGSYNEQFF
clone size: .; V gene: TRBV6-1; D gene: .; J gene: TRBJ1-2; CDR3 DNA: TGTGCCAGCAGTGAAATGGCAGGGGCTTCCTATGGCTACACCTTC; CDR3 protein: CASSEMAGASYGYTF
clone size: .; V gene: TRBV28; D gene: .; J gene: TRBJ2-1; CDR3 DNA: TGTGCCAGCAGTCCCCGGAATGAGCAGTTCTTC; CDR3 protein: CASSPRNEQFF
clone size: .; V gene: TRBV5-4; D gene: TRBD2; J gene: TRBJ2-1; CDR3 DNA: TGTGCCAGCAGCACCACTAGCGGGAGCCCCAATGAGCAGTTCTTC; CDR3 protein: CASSTTSGSPNEQFF
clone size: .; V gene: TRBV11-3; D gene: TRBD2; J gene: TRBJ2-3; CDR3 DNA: TGTGCCAGCAGCCCCGGGACTAGCGGGAATACAGATACGCAGTATTTT; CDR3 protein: CASSPGTSGNTDTQYF
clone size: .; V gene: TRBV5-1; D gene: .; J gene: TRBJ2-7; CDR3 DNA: TGCGCCAGCAGGGGTGGGACAGGGATTAGCGGGAGGCGGCAGGAGCAGTACTTC; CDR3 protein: CASRGGTGISGRRQEQYF
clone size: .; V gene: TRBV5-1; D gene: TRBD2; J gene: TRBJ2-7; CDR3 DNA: TGCGCCAGCAGCTTGGGGGTAGCGGGAGACTACGAGCAGTACTTC; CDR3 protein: CASSLGVAGDYEQYF
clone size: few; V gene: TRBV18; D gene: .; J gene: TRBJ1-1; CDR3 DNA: TGTGCCAGCTCACCAGGACAGAACACTGAAGCTTTCTTT; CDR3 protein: CASSPGQNTEAFF
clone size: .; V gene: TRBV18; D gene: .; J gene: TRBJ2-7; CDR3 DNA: TGTGCCAGCTCACCTACGTTGCAGCGGGCCTACGAGCAGTACTTC; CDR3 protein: CASSPTLQRAYEQYF
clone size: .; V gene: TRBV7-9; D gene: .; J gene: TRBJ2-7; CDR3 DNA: TGTGCCAGCGCCGAGGGGGGGCGCTACGAGCAGTACTTC; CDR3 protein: CASAEGGRYEQYF
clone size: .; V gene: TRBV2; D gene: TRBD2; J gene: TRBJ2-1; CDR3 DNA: TGTGCCAGCAGTTGGACTAGCGACTATTCCTACAATGAGCAGTTCTTC; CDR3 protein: CASSWTSDYSYNEQFF
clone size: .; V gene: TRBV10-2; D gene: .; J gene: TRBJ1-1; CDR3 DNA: TGCGCCAGCAAACTCACAGAGAACACTGAAGCTTTCTTT; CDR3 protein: CASKLTENTEAFF
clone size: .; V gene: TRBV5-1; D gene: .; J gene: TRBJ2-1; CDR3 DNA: TGCGCCAGCAGCCAGCTAGCTAGTTACAATGAGCAGTTCTTC; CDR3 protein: CASSQLASYNEQFF
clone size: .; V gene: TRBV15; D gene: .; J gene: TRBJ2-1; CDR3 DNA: TGTGCCACCAGCGGCCAGCGGGCCCTCTCCTACAATGAGCAGTTCTTC; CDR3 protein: CATSGQRALSYNEQFF
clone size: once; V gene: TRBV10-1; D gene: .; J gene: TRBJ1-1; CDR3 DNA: TGCGCCAGCAGTGACCCAGGGGCGGCGAACACTGAAGCTTTCTTT; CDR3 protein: CASSDPGAANTEAFF
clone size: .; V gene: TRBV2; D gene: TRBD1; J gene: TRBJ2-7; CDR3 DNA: TGTGCCAGCAGTACCGACAGGGGCTACGAGCAGTACTTC; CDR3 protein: CASSTDRGYEQYF
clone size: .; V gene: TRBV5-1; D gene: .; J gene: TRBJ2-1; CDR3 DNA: TGCGCCAGCAGCGACGTCGGGAGAACCTACAATGAGCAGTTCTTC; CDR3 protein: CASSDVGRTYNEQFF
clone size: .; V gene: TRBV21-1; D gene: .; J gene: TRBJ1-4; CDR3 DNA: TGTGCCAGCAGCATTGGACAGGGAGCTAATGAAAAACTGTTTTTT; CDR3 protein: CASSIGQGANEKLFF
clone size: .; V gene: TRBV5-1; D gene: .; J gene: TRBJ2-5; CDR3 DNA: TGCGCCAGCAGCTCTGGAGGGTTTGGGATGACCCAGTACTTC; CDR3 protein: CASSSGGFGMTQYF
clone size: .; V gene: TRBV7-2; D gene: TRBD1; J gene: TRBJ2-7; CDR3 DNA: TGTGCCAGCAGCCCAAGACAGGGGGCCGTCGACTTC; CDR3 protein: CASSPRQGAVDF
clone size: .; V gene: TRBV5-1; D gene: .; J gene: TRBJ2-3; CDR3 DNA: TGCGCCAGCAGCTTGGGGCGGGCAGATACGCAGTATTTT; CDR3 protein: CASSLGRADTQYF
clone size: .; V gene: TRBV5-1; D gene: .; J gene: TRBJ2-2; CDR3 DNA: TGCGCCAGCAGCTTGGTCCCGAGTAGTAGCACCGGGGAGCTGTTTTTT; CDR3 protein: CASSLVPSSSTGELFF
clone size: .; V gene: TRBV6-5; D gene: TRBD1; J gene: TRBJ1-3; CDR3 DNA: TGTGCCAGCAGTTACTCGAAGGGGGCGGGTGGAAACACCATATATTTT; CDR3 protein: CASSYSKGAGGNTIYF
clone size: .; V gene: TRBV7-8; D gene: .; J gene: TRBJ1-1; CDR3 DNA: TGTGCCAGCAGCTTACTCCAACCGGGGGGGAGAACTGAAGCTTTCTTT; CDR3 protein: CASSLLQPGGRTEAFF
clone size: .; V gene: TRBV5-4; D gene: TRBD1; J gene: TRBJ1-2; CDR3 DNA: TGTGCCAGCAGCTGGGGGGACAGGGGGCTCTTAGACTACACCTTC; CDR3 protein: CASSWGDRGLLDYTF
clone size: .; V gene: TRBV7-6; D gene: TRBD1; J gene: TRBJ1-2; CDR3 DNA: TGTGCCAGCAGTGATACAGGGGTTGCTGGCTACACCTTC; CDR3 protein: CASSDTGVAGYTF
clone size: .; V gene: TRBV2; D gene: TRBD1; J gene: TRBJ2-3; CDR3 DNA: TGTGCCAGCAGCGGACAGGGGGTCGGAGATACGCAGTATTTT; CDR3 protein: CASSGQGVGDTQYF
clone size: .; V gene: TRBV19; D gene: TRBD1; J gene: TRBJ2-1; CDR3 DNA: TGTGCCAGTAGTTTGGGCCTCGGACAGGGTAGGCCCTACAATGAGCAGTTCTTC; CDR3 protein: CASSLGLGQGRPYNEQFF
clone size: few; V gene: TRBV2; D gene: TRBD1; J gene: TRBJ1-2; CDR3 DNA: TGTGCCGCCAATCAGGGGGACTATGGCTACACCTTC; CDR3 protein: CAANQGDYGYTF
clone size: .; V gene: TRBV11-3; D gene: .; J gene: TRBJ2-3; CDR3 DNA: TGTGCCAGCAGCTTAGGGTCGGGGGAGAGAGATACGCAGTATTTT; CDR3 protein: CASSLGSGERDTQYF
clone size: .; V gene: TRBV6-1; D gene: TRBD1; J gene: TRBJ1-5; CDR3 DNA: TGTGCCAGCAGTGATACCGGGACAGGGAATCAGCCCCAGCATTTT; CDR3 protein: CASSDTGTGNQPQHF
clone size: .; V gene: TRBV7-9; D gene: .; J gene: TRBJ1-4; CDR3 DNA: TGTGCCAGCAGCTTAAGGAGCTCTGCAACTAATGAAAAACTGTTTTTT; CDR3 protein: CASSLRSSATNEKLFF
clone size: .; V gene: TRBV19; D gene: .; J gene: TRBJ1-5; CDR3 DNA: TGTGCCAGTAGTACGGTAGGGGGTAAGATGCCCCAGCATTTT; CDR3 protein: CASSTVGGKMPQHF
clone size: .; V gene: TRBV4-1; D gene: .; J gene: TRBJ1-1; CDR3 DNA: TGCGCCAGCAGCCAAGATGGCAGGGTGACTGAAGCTTTCTTT; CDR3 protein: CASSQDGRVTEAFF
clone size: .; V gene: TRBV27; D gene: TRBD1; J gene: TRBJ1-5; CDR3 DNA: TGTGCCAGCAGTTTATCAGCTGGACAGGGGGGACAGCCCCAGCATTTT; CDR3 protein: CASSLSAGQGGQPQHF
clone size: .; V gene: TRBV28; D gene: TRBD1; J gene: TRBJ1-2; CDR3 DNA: TGTGCCAGCAGATCCGGGACAGGGGGACCCTATGGCTACACCTTC; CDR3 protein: CASRSGTGGPYGYTF
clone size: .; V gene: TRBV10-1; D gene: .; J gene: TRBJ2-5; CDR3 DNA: TGCGCCAGCAGTGGGCCTTCCAGTGAGACCCAGTACTTC; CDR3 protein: CASSGPSSETQYF
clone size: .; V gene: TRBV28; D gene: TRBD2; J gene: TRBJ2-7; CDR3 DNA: TGTGCCAGCAGGGCTAGCGGGAGTTACGAGCAGTACTTC; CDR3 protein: CASRASGSYEQYF
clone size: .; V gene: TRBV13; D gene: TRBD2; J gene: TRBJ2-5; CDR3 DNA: TGTGCCAGCAGCTCTTGGACTAGCGGGAGTGGGGAGACCCAGTACTTC; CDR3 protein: CASSSWTSGSGETQYF
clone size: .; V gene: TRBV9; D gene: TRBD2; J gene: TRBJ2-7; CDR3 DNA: TGTGCCAGCAGCCTAGGGACTAGCGGGAGCGGGTCCTACGAGCAGTACTTC; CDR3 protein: CASSLGTSGSGSYEQYF
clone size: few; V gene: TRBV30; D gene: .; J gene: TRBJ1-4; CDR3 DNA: TGTGCCTGGAGGTTCGATGAAAAACTGTTTTTT; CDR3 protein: CAWRFDEKLFF
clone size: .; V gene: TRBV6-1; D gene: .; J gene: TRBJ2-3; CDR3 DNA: TGTGCCAGCAGTGAAAGTACAGATTACACAGATACGCAGTATTTT; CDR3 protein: CASSESTDYTDTQYF
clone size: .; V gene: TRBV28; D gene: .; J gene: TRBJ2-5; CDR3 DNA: TGTGCCAGCAGTATCTACAGTTCTCCCTTCGAAATCGGCAATCAGTACTTC; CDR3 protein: CASSIYSSPFEIGNQYF
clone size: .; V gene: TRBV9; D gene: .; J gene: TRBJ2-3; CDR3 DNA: TGTGCCAGCAGCGTCACCGGGACACTCACAGATACGCAGTATTTT; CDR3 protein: CASSVTGTLTDTQYF